This T cell receptor (beta chain) was documented in a study of T cells in Graves' hyperthyroidism and ophthalmopathy. Trimming cost V 0 bases and J 0 bases, with 12 bases left between them. The CDR3 loop spans 17 amino acids. Germline V gene lookup returns CDR1 MNHEY and CDR2 SVGAGI. RNA transcripts served as the template for amplifying TCR beta CDR3 regions. TCR CDR3 underwent first-round RT-PCR with the HTBI primer set. MiXCR was run by TCRdb on the multiplex PCR reads, yielding one entry per CDR3 protein. In the table there are about 510,000 distinct CDR3 sequences, 14% of which are singletons. This clonotype was observed many times.

The specimen sequenced was blood. The gene calls are TRBV6-5 and TRBJ2-1; D is unresolved. The receptor was derived from a woman between 40 and 50 years old with Graves' hyperthyroidism. CDR3: CASSYSIPPSSYNEQFF. The CDR3 region has the DNA TGTGCCAGCAGTTACTCGATACCGCCGAGCTCCTACAATGAGCAGTTCTTC.